The rows below give T cell receptor beta chains drawn from one sample of a study of T cells in tuberculosis. This table comes from immunoSEQ multiplex PCR, and its TCRdb copy is limited to in-frame clones, with some not included. Among roughly 32,000 clones listed, roughly 93% were seen once. This specimen consisted of PBMCs, obtained at tuberculosis diagnosis. These TCRs come from an adult with tuberculosis. The CDR3 runs from the conserved cysteine through the conserved F or W. The order of the fields is V gene, D gene, clone size, J gene, CDR3 protein, CDR3 DNA. D genes are given only for firm matches. Not all rows give a size; the values are once, few, many and, for expanded clones, a class.

>TRBV27|.|.|TRBJ2-2
CASSSLTETGRELFF
TGTGCCAGCAGTTCCTTGACAGAGACAGGACGGGAGCTGTTTTTT
>TRBV4-1|.|.|TRBJ2-3
CASSQGAPNTQYF
TGCGCCAGCAGCCAGGGGGCCCCAAATACGCAGTATTTT
>TRBV30|.|.|TRBJ2-4
CAWSFTGSQYF
TGTGCCTGGAGTTTTACAGGGTCTCAGTACTTC
>TRBV7-2|.|.|TRBJ1-5
CASSFYSQPQHF
TGTGCCAGCAGCTTCTACAGTCAGCCCCAGCATTTT
>TRBV7-8|TRBD1|once|TRBJ1-6
CASSVRDRGRNSPLHF
TGTGCCAGCAGCGTCCGGGACAGGGGAAGGAATTCACCCCTCCACTTT
>TRBV30|TRBD2|.|TRBJ2-1
CAWTSSAGGQRVF
TGTGCCTGGACCTCCTCCGCGGGGGGGCAGCGCGTCTTC
>TRBV5-1|TRBD2|once|TRBJ2-3
CASSFSGGTDTQYF
TGCGCCAGCAGCTTTAGCGGGGGCACAGATACGCAGTATTTT
>TRBV6-6|TRBD2|.|TRBJ2-3
CASSYSSRRGADTQYF
TGTGCCAGCAGTTACTCGAGTCGGCGGGGGGCAGATACGCAGTATTTT
>TRBV19|.|.|TRBJ1-5
CASSMQGQGNQPQHF
TGTGCCAGTAGTATGCAGGGGCAGGGAAATCAGCCCCAGCATTTT
>TRBV5-1|TRBD2|.|TRBJ2-7
CASSLDPGTSGRIGYF
TGCGCCAGCAGCTTGGACCCCGGGACTAGCGGGAGGATAGGGTACTTC
>TRBV10-3|TRBD1|few|TRBJ2-3
CAIRTLRDRASMDTQYF
TGTGCCATCAGAACCCTCCGGGACAGGGCTTCGATGGATACGCAGTATTTT
>TRBV12-2|.|few|TRBJ2-5
CASRSPQTGERQETQYF
TGTGCAAGTCGCTCTCCTCAGACAGGGGAAAGGCAAGAGACCCAGTACTTC
>TRBV6-5|TRBD1|.|TRBJ2-7
CASSYGQGGEQYF
TGTGCCAGCAGTTACGGACAGGGTGGAGAGCAGTACTTC
>TRBV4-2|.|.|TRBJ2-1
CASSQVGVDEQFF
TGTGCCAGCAGCCAGGTAGGAGTCGATGAGCAGTTCTTC
>TRBV4-2|.|.|TRBJ2-1
CASSPAGAEQFF
TGTGCCAGCAGCCCTGCAGGGGCGGAGCAGTTCTTC
>TRBV7-2|.|.|TRBJ1-1
CASSLGSPTEAFF
TGTGCCAGCAGCTTAGGCAGTCCCACTGAAGCTTTCTTT
>TRBV28|.|.|TRBJ1-1
CASSWEGGLGTEAFF
TGTGCCAGCAGTTGGGAGGGGGGACTCGGTACTGAAGCTTTCTTT
>TRBV5-6|TRBD1|once|TRBJ1-1
CASSYFRQGAGLNTEAFF
TGTGCCAGCAGTTACTTTCGACAGGGGGCAGGTTTGAACACTGAAGCTTTCTTT
>TRBV27|TRBD2|.|TRBJ2-7
CASSFSSGRSVHEQYF
TGTGCCAGCAGTTTCTCTAGCGGGAGATCGGTGCACGAGCAGTACTTC
>TRBV5-1|.|.|TRBJ2-7
CASSFEGYEQYF
TGCGCCAGCAGCTTTGAGGGCTACGAGCAGTACTTC
>TRBV7-8|TRBD2|.|TRBJ2-7
CASSPRTSGSLGEQYF
TGTGCCAGCAGCCCCCGGACTAGCGGGAGCCTCGGCGAGCAGTACTTC
>TRBV7-2|.|once|TRBJ1-4
CASSFRWGRENEKLFF
TGTGCCAGCAGCTTCCGTTGGGGTCGGGAGAATGAAAAACTGTTTTTT
>TRBV9|TRBD2|.|TRBJ2-2
CASSPSHRTSKNTGELFF
TGTGCCAGCAGCCCTTCCCATAGGACTAGTAAGAACACCGGGGAGCTGTTTTTT
>TRBV10-3|TRBD2|.|TRBJ2-3
CAISSGLAGGQDTQYF
TGTGCCATCAGCTCCGGACTAGCGGGGGGGCAAGATACGCAGTATTTT
>TRBV13|TRBD1|once|TRBJ2-7
CASSPDRGDYEQYF
TGTGCCAGCAGCCCGGACAGGGGGGACTACGAGCAGTACTTC
>TRBV30|TRBD2|.|TRBJ2-3
CAWRGLAGLTDTQYF
TGTGCCTGGAGGGGACTAGCGGGATTAACAGATACGCAGTATTTT
>TRBV7-8|.|.|TRBJ2-3
CASSLGTDTQYF
TGTGCCAGCAGCCTCGGCACAGATACGCAGTATTTT
>TRBV9|TRBD1|.|TRBJ1-4
CASSVGPGGNEKLFF
TGTGCCAGCAGCGTAGGTCCAGGGGGGAATGAAAAACTGTTTTTT
>TRBV15|TRBD1|.|TRBJ2-7
CATKGDRGEQYF
TGTGCCACCAAAGGGGACAGGGGCGAGCAGTACTTC
>TRBV4-1|.|.|TRBJ2-7
CASSPSGVLTYEQYF
TGCGCCAGCAGCCCCTCGGGGGTTCTCACGTACGAGCAGTACTTC
>TRBV27|.|.|TRBJ2-7
CASSDWGQSYEQYF
TGTGCCAGCAGTGACTGGGGGCAGTCCTACGAGCAGTACTTC
>TRBV9|.|.|TRBJ2-1
CASSAGGAPAHEQFF
TGTGCCAGCAGCGCCGGGGGAGCCCCCGCCCATGAGCAGTTCTTC
>TRBV23-1|.|.|TRBJ2-4
CASSHHGRGSVGRIAKNIQYF
TGCGCCAGCAGTCATCACGGCCGGGGATCTGTGGGTAGAATAGCCAAAAACATTCAGTACTTC
>TRBV14|.|.|TRBJ2-3
CASSLLTDTQYF
TGTGCCAGCAGCCTACTTACAGATACGCAGTATTTT
>TRBV12-5|TRBD2|.|TRBJ2-1
CASALAGYNEQFF
TGTGCTAGTGCCTTAGCGGGGTACAATGAGCAGTTCTTC
>TRBV30|.|few|TRBJ2-3
CASLFGSSSTDTQYF
TGTGCCTCCTTGTTCGGGTCCTCTAGCACAGATACGCAGTATTTT
>TRBV18|TRBD1|.|TRBJ2-7
CASSEQRQGKYEQYF
TGTGCCAGCTCCGAACAGAGACAGGGGAAATACGAGCAGTACTTC
>TRBV9|.|.|TRBJ2-2
CASSVSSQRNGELFF
TGTGCCAGCAGCGTGTCTAGCCAGCGGAACGGGGAGCTGTTTTTT
>TRBV7-6|TRBD2|.|TRBJ2-5
CASSIGGYGRETQYF
TGTGCCAGCAGCATCGGGGGGTACGGCCGAGAGACCCAGTACTTC
>TRBV6-1|.|.|TRBJ2-3
CASSEDRARDTQYF
TGTGCCAGCAGTGAAGACAGGGCCAGGGATACGCAGTATTTT
>TRBV4-1|.|.|TRBJ2-7
CASSQDGGVSYEQYF
TGCGCCAGCAGCCAAGATGGCGGGGTAAGCTACGAGCAGTACTTC
>TRBV27|TRBD2|.|TRBJ2-1
CASSTLAGLYNEQFF
TGTGCCAGCAGTACCCTAGCGGGCCTCTACAATGAGCAGTTCTTC
>TRBV7-6|TRBD2|.|TRBJ2-1
CASSTQRGDMYNEQFF
TGTGCCAGCAGCACCCAGCGGGGGGATATGTACAATGAGCAGTTCTTC
>TRBV11-2|.|.|TRBJ2-5
CASSLVLRLSDQETQYF
TGTGCCAGCAGCTTAGTGCTGAGGCTTAGCGACCAAGAGACCCAGTACTTC
>TRBV5-1|.|.|TRBJ2-1
CASRDNYNEQFF
TGCGCCAGCCGGGACAACTACAATGAGCAGTTCTTC
>TRBV5-4|TRBD1|once|TRBJ1-5
CASSPDRGNQPQHF
TGTGCCAGCAGCCCGGACAGGGGCAATCAGCCCCAGCATTTT
>TRBV28|.|.|TRBJ1-1
CASSSGTRYTEAFF
TGTGCCAGCAGTTCAGGGACACGGTACACTGAAGCTTTCTTT
>TRBV28|TRBD1|.|TRBJ1-2
CASNGQGAFYGYTF
TGTGCCAGCAACGGACAGGGAGCGTTCTATGGCTACACCTTC